This TCR beta chain is drawn from a study of blood T cell repertoires in COVID-19 (dated by TCRdb to 2020 to 2021). Regarding the research as a whole: The collaborator samples originated in the United States, Italy and Spain and spanned the acute and convalescent phases of COVID-19. Deeply sampled blood TCRbeta repertoires from subjects exposed to, actively infected with, or recovered from COVID-19 were included in the dataset. The repertoires were released in a freely available public database intended as a resource for research on the immune response to SARS-CoV-2. The sample metadata nearly always contained a de-identified subject ID, COVID-19 status, age in years and sex. Where available, HLA class I and class II types were obtained from metadata supplied by the sample provider rather than from assay-based typing. The material from the prospective study consisted of cDNA or gDNA derived from T cells, B-cell-depleted T cells, or PBMCs. Samples were obtained from the ongoing ImmuneRACE study (first 160 participants) and from about 1,300 subjects provided by 6 global collaborators.

TCRbeta CDR3 regions were amplified from genomic DNA by means of the immunoSEQ Assay, a bias-controlled multiplex PCR. Per the authors' processing: The number of nucleated cells in each sample was estimated from the amplification of reference gene primers within the assay. Sequence reads were collapsed and filtered to measure the absolute abundance of every unique TCRbeta CDR3 rearrangement. For each sample, productive Simpson clonality was calculated as the square root of Simpson's diversity index across productive rearrangements. This is the immuneACCESS table as TCRdb keeps it, with only in-frame sequences that have V and J called. A part of the clones is gone; compared with another copy, unresolved V genes explain less than half, and the rest is unexplained. V and J calls and clone size are given by that table; D and trimming were obtained from the DNA. The sample profile shows tens of thousands of clones; about 85% of them were found once. Together, the top ten hold 11% of the sample.

What the research found in general, with its limitations: How much clinical and demographic metadata was included differed by source and by participant, and the metadata was provided uncurated.

Comment on this clone: Its recognized antigen is unknown. No qualities accompany the bases; no much larger clone lies one base away.

One collaborating source in Seattle enrolled patients during active infection and followed them longitudinally through the course of disease. The collaborating institutions used their own protocols to collect whole blood in K2EDTA tubes. For TCRbeta analysis, collaborators shipped samples in one of three forms: frozen whole blood, isolated PBMCs, or DNA extracted from either of those sample types. CDR1 and CDR2 are read off the germline V gene (reference sequence) as SGHAT and FQDESV. The CDR3 numbers 13 residues from cysteine through phenylalanine. Solely the CDR3 DNA is kept, with 39 bases framed from the first base. Between the V and J ends, shortened by 5 bases and 2 bases respectively, the junction contains 9 bases.

The TCR was taken from a man in his fifties or sixties with COVID-19, enrolled during active disease. The sequenced sample consisted of peripheral blood. Recombination joined TRBV11-1 with TRBJ1-1; TRBD1 could be the D gene, as 5 bases match. DNA sequence: TGTGCCAGCAGCCTTGACAGTAACACTGAAGCTTTCTTT. Translated, it gives CASSLDSNTEAFF. The reference TRBV11-1 and TRBJ1-1 proteins fill in what lies around the CDR3, so the full variable domain reads EAEVAQSPRYKITEKSQAVAFWCDPISGHATLYWYRQILGQGPELLVQFQDESVVDDSQLPKDRFSAERLKGVDSTLKIQPAELGDSAMYLCASSLDSNTEAFFGQGTRLTVV.